Below are 7 T cell receptor beta chains sequenced from a single sample in a study of blood T cell repertoires in COVID-19. Profiling relied on immunoSEQ multiplex PCR, and the TCRdb table lists in-frame clones only, not all of them. The sample yields more than 20,000 clones, roughly 80% seen once. Sequenced: peripheral blood. These receptors were obtained from a man between 50 and 59 years old with active or convalescent COVID-19.

The chain links TRBV9 to TRBJ2-1; TRBD2 aligns across 10 bases. The J segment lost 9 bases and the V segment lost 0 bases, leaving 9 bases of the junction unmatched. Germline V lookup: CDR1 SGDLS, CDR2 YYNGEE. CDR3 length: 16 amino acids. The CDR3 reads CASSVGVAGGKGEQFF. CDR3 DNA sequence: TGTGCCAGCAGCGTAGGAGTAGCGGGGGGCAAGGGTGAGCAGTTCTTC.

In its sample, this clone was seen once. The chain employs TRBV5-1 and TRBJ1-2, with 7 bases matching TRBD1. CDR1 is SGHRS, CDR2 YFSETQ, per germline. The CDR3 is 16 residues long. V gave up 3 bases and J gave up 4 bases; unmatched junction bases: 12. The CDR3 loop reads CASSSPDRAVGYGYTF. CDR3 bases: TGCGCCAGCAGCTCCCCCGACAGGGCTGTAGGCTATGGCTACACCTTC.

The V call is TRBV19, the J call TRBJ1-2, with 9 positions matching TRBD1. From germline, CDR1 is LNHDA and CDR2 SQIVND (reference sequence). The CDR3 is 15 amino acids. Trimming at V came to 5 bases and at J to 5 bases, leaving 9 bases not matched to a gene. The chain's CDR3 is CASSLRTGEGYGYTF. DNA for the CDR3: TGTGCCAGTAGTCTCCGGACAGGGGAAGGTTATGGCTACACCTTC.

This clone is large by share. The V call is TRBV19, the J call TRBJ1-2, with 8 bases lining up with TRBD1. The ends lost 6 bases at V and 6 bases at J; junction bases unmatched: 15. The CDR3 loop spans 16 amino acids. Germline CDR1 reads LNHDA; CDR2 reads SQIVND (reference sequence). The CDR3 protein is CASRPRTGRARDGYTF. DNA of the CDR3: TGTGCCAGTAGACCACGGACAGGGCGCGCGAGGGATGGCTACACCTTC.

The chain is built from TRBV2 and TRBJ1-1; 9 bases align to TRBD1. The CDR3 totals 15 residues. The germline gives CDR1 SNHLY, CDR2 FYNNEI. V dropped 10 bases and J dropped 1; count of bases not matched to a gene: 10. Here the CDR3 reads CATGRNRGPNTEAFF. The CDR3 coding sequence is TGTGCCACCGGAAGGAACAGGGGGCCGAACACTGAAGCTTTCTTT.

The rearrangement uses TRBV9 and TRBJ1-2; the match to TRBD1 covers 9 bases. The germline CDR1 and CDR2 sequences are SGDLS and YYNGEE. The trim removed 2 bases at V and 7 bases at J, leaving 3 bases unmatched. The CDR3 totals 13 residues. CDR3 amino acids: CASSVTGGTGYTF. CDR3 coding DNA: TGTGCCAGCAGCGTGACAGGGGGAACTGGCTACACCTTC. Variable domain in full (rest from reference TRBV9 and TRBJ1-2): DSGVTQTPKHLITATGQRVTLRCSPRSGDLSVYWYQQSLDQGLQFLIQYYNGEERAKGNILERFSAQQFPDLHSELNLSSLELGDSALYFCASSVTGGTGYTFGSGTRLTVV.

This chain links TRBV4-1 with TRBJ1-1; 8 bases line up with TRBD1. The length of the CDR3 is 17 residues. J gave up 6 bases and V 0 bases, and 12 bases lay outside the gene matches. Germline V gene data show CDR1 as MGHRA and CDR2 as YSYEKL. The CDR3 sequence is CASSQEGRTGSTAEAFF. The CDR3 bases are TGCGCCAGCAGCCAAGAGGGGAGGACAGGGAGTACCGCTGAAGCTTTCTTT.